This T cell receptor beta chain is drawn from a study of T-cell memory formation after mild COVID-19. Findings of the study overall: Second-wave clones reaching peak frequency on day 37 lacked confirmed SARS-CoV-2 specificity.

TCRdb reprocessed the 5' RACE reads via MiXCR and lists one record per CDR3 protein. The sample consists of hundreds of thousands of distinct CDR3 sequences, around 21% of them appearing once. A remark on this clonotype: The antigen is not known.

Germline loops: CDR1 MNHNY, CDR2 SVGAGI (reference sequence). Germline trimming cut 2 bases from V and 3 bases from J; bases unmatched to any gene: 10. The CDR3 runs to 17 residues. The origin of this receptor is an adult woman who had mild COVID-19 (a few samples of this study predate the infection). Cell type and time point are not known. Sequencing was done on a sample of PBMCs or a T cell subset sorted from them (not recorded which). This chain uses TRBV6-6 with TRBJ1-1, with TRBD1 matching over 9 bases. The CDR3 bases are TGTGCCAGCAGTTACAGTCGGGACAGGGATTTGCACACTGAAGCTTTCTTT. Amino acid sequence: CASSYSRDRDLHTEAFF.